Presented here are 20 T cell receptor beta chains from one specimen sequenced in a study of cytomegalovirus exposure and HLA in healthy donors. PCR used 60 Vbeta primers and 13 Jbeta primers. Here immunoSEQ multiplex PCR was the method, and the copy in TCRdb shows in-frame clones only, minus some. The table has around 200,000 clones, around 85% seen once. What was sequenced was PBMCs. The receptors shown here come from a man aged 50-59 years in good health and CMV-seronegative.

The V gene is TRBV19, the J gene TRBJ2-1; maybe TRBD2 (5 bases). Germline-derived CDR1 and CDR2 are LNHDA and SQIVND (reference sequence). CDR3 length equals 13 residues. The V and J ends lost 3 bases and 6 bases respectively, with 9 bases between them. CDR3 sequence: CASSMRGSNEQFF. CDR3 nucleotide sequence: TGTGCCAGTAGTATGAGAGGGAGCAATGAGCAGTTCTTC.

The chain is built from TRBV29-1 and TRBJ1-2, with 9 positions matching TRBD1. V shed 7 bases, J shed 7 bases, and the junction held 13 bases outside the gene matches. Germline CDR1 reads SQVTM; CDR2 reads ANQGSEA. This CDR3 has 14 residues. This CDR3 is CSATGTGRKSGYTF. In DNA, the CDR3 is TGCAGCGCAACAGGGACAGGGAGAAAGAGTGGCTACACCTTC.

The chain employs TRBV7-2 and TRBJ2-7, with unresolved D. V was clipped by 5 bases and J by 2 bases, with 10 bases between them. Germline V lookup: CDR1 SGHTA, CDR2 FQGNSA. The CDR3 extends over 13 amino acids. CDR3 protein: CASSAPNAYEQYF. The CDR3 DNA reads as TGTGCCAGCAGCGCGCCAAACGCCTACGAGCAGTACTTC.

CDR3 loop: CASSPARGISGNTIYF. The CDR3 DNA sequence: TGCGCCAGCAGCCCGGCTAGGGGAATCTCTGGAAACACCATATATTTT. This rearrangement joins TRBV4-1 to TRBJ1-3; D perhaps matches TRBD1 (5 bases). CDR1 is MGHRA and CDR2 is YSYEKL in the germline V gene. The V and J ends lost 4 bases and 0 bases respectively, with 13 bases between them. CDR3 size: 16 residues.

This chain joins TRBV5-1 and TRBJ2-7, with TRBD2 matching over 12 bases. Germline trimming cut 3 bases from V and 2 bases from J; bases unmatched to any gene: 6. The germline V gene encodes CDR1 SGHRS and CDR2 YFSETQ. The CDR3 runs 16 residues. Here the CDR3 DNA reads TGCGCCAGCAGCTCCGCAGGACTAGCGGGGACCTACGAGCAGTACTTC. It translates to CASSSAGLAGTYEQYF.

The rearrangement joins TRBV19 to TRBJ2-1, with 9 nucleotides matching TRBD1. CDR3 length: 14 residues. V lost 7 bases and J lost 8; bases outside the gene matches: 9. CDR1 is LNHDA and CDR2 is SQIVND in the germline V gene (reference sequence). The DNA of the CDR3 is TGTGCCAGTACCGAAGGACAGGGGTTCGATGAGCAGTTCTTC. This translates into CASTEGQGFDEQFF.

This clone was seen more than once but under ten times. This chain uses TRBV30 with TRBJ1-4, with D possibly matching TRBD1 (5 bases). Trimming pared 1 base from V and 2 bases from J, leaving 8 bases between. Germline V CDR1 and CDR2: GTSNPN, SVGIG (reference sequence). The CDR3 totals 14 residues. The CDR3 region is CAWSGGVTNEKLFF. As DNA, the CDR3 is TGTGCCTGGAGTGGGGGGGTGACTAATGAAAAACTGTTTTTT.

The J gene is TRBJ2-5, the V gene TRBV6-5, with no clear D. CDR3 size: 14 residues. Germline CDR1 and CDR2: MNHEY and SVGAGI. V lost 3 bases and J lost 4, with 12 bases in between. As DNA, the CDR3 is TGTGCCAGCAGTTATTACCCTCTGAGAGAGACCCAGTACTTC. This translates into CASSYYPLRETQYF.

The genes are TRBV18 and TRBJ1-5; TRBD1 matches at 10 bases. The germline V gene has CDR1 KGHSH and CDR2 LQKENI. J gave up 6 bases and V 3 bases, and 5 bases lay outside the gene matches. This CDR3 contains 15 residues. CDR3 DNA: TGTGCCAGCTCACCCCGACAGGGGGCCGGTCAGCCCCAGCATTTT. Its translation: CASSPRQGAGQPQHF.

The chain is built from TRBV27 and TRBJ1-1; 7 bases map to TRBD1. The CDR3 extends over 15 amino acids. The V gene end was trimmed by 2 bases and the J gene end by 2 bases; junction bases not matched to a gene: 5. From germline, CDR1 is MNHEY and CDR2 SMNVEV (reference sequence). In DNA form, the CDR3 reads TGTGCCAGCAGTTTAGTATCAGGGGGAAACACTGAAGCTTTCTTT. Protein: CASSLVSGGNTEAFF.

The gene calls are TRBV6-5 and TRBJ2-1; possibly TRBD1 for D (6 bases). The CDR3 is 13 residues long. CDR1 and CDR2 (germline): MNHEY, SVGAGI. With 5 bases removed from V and 8 bases from J, the gap between germline ends came to 13 bases. CDR3: CASSPLAGDEQFF. The CDR3 DNA reads as TGTGCCAGCAGTCCCCTAGCAGGGGATGAGCAGTTCTTC.

This clone appeared a single time. The genes are TRBV14 and TRBJ2-7; D gene unclear. The CDR3 runs 11 residues. Germline V CDR1 and CDR2: SGHDN, FVKESK. Trimming cost V 1 base and J 12 bases, with 10 bases left between them. Here the CDR3 DNA reads TGTGCCAGCAGCCAAGCAATTAGCATGTACTTC. It is translated as CASSQAISMYF.

The V call is TRBV6-5, the J call TRBJ1-5; D unclear. Looked up from germline, CDR1 is MNHEY and CDR2 is SVGAGI. The V and J ends lost 5 bases and 3 bases respectively, with 11 bases between them. This CDR3 region has 14 residues. CDR3 loop: CASSRGRPNQPQHF. CDR3 DNA sequence: TGTGCCAGCAGTAGAGGGAGACCCAATCAGCCCCAGCATTTT.

This rearrangement joins TRBV30 to TRBJ1-5; 7 bases agree with TRBD1. The length of the CDR3 is 14 residues. CDR1 and CDR2 from the germline V gene are GTSNPN and SVGIG (reference sequence). V was clipped by 4 bases and J by 5 bases; unmatched bases: 8. The CDR3: CAWIDRGGHQPQHF. The CDR3 bases are TGTGCCTGGATCGATCGAGGGGGCCATCAGCCCCAGCATTTT. Drawing the rest from reference TRBV30 and TRBJ1-5, the complete variable domain is SQTIHQWPATLVQPVGSPLSLECTVEGTSNPNLYWYRQAAGRGLQLLFYSVGIGQISSEVPQNLSASRPQDRQFILSSKKLLLSDSGFYLCAWIDRGGHQPQHFGDGTRLSIL.

J is TRBJ2-6 and V is TRBV7-2, with a tentative D call TRBD2 (5 bases). CDR1 and CDR2 (germline): SGHTA, FQGNSA. Trimming stripped 5 bases from V and 1 base from J, with 9 bases between. There are 15 residues in the CDR3. In DNA form, the CDR3 reads TGTGCCAGCAGCCCGAGGGTATCTGGGGCCAACGTCCTGACTTTC. Amino acids: CASSPRVSGANVLTF.

The rearrangement uses TRBV7-2 and TRBJ2-7; the match to TRBD1 covers 10 bases. The CDR3 totals 14 residues. J was trimmed by 5 bases and V by 5 bases; bases with no gene match: 6. CDR1 and CDR2 (germline): SGHTA, FQGNSA. The CDR3 nucleotides read TGTGCCAGCAGCCAACCGGGACAGGGGAACGAGCAGTACTTC. Translating gives CASSQPGQGNEQYF.

This chain joins TRBV15 and TRBJ1-5, with unresolved D. V was pared by 2 bases and J by 4 bases, with 12 bases between. This CDR3 has 15 amino acids. CDR1 is LNHNV and CDR2 is YYDKDF in the germline V gene (reference sequence). CDR3 in amino acids: CATSRLWGGNQPQHF. The CDR3 DNA reads as TGTGCCACCAGCAGACTATGGGGAGGGAATCAGCCCCAGCATTTT.

This chain connects TRBV29-1 to TRBJ2-5; D not resolved. CDR3 length: 11 amino acids. Germline loops: CDR1 SQVTM, CDR2 ANQGSEA. V lost 7 bases, J lost 9 bases, and 15 bases lay in between. CDR3 protein: CSAPPVAPQYF. The CDR3 nucleotides are TGCAGCGCTCCCCCTGTTGCGCCCCAGTACTTC.

The CDR3 region is CASRATGVGTEAFF. The DNA for the CDR3 is TGTGCCAGCAGAGCGACAGGGGTTGGCACTGAAGCTTTCTTT. The V gene is TRBV7-9, the J gene TRBJ1-1, with 8 bases fitting TRBD1. This CDR3 contains 14 residues. Germline V gene sequence: CDR1 SEHNR, CDR2 FQNEAQ (reference sequence). J gave up 4 bases and V 6 bases, and 7 bases lay outside the gene matches.

The rearrangement joins TRBV25-1 to TRBJ2-2; 7 bases match TRBD1. The CDR3 has 15 residues. The V gene's germline CDR1 is MGHDK and CDR2 SYGVNS. After removal of 6 bases from V and 3 bases from J, the junction contained 7 bases not matched to a gene. CDR3 nucleotide sequence: TGTGCCAGCAGGAGGACAGGAGCAGACACCGGGGAGCTGTTTTTT. As protein: CASRRTGADTGELFF.